The T cell receptor (beta chain) described here comes from a study of T cell responses to AZD1222 COVID-19 vaccine. As for the study in general: It was second doses at about 4 or about 12 weeks that were pooled.

Concerning this clone itself: Antigen unknown.

Only in-frame clones appear in the TCRdb table, and some are missing; sequencing was by immunoSEQ multiplex PCR. The repertoire includes 180,000 or so clones, 90% to 95% of them detected once, and approximately 0.69% sits in the top ten. General study points: Baseline testing showed seropositivity in only a handful of AZD1222 recipients. The donor cohort was predominantly white British with a female majority, and clonal diversity may have been underestimated. Sampled repertoires all dated from after the peak T cell response.

Trimming removed 6 bases from V and 0 bases from J, with 11 bases in between. There are 15 residues in the CDR3. Germline CDR1 MNHEY, CDR2 SMNVEV (reference sequence). The genes are TRBV27 and TRBJ2-2; D is uncertain. The sequenced sample was peripheral blood, obtained on day 0 of AZD1222 vaccination. The clonotype was recovered from an adult in good health. CDR3 residues: CASRRESTNTGELFF. CDR3 DNA sequence: TGTGCCAGCAGAAGAGAATCGACGAACACCGGGGAGCTGTTTTTT.